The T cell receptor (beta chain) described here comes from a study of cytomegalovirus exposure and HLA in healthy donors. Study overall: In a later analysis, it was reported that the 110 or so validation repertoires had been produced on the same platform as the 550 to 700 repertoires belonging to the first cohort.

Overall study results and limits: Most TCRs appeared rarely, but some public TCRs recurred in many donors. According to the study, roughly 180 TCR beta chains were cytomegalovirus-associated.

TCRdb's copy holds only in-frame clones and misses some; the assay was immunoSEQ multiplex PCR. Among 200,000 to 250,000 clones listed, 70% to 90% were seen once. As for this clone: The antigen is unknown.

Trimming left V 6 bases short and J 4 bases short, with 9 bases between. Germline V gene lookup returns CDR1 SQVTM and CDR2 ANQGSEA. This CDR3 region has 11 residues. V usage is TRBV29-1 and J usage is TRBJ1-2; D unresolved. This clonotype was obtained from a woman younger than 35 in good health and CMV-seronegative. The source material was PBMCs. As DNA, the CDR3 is TGCAGCGTCCCTGATCTCTATGGCTACACCTTC. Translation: CSVPDLYGYTF.